This TCR beta chain was identified during a study of regulatory T cells in long-lasting Graves disease. For TCR beta, libraries came from iRepertoire HTBI primers and Arm-PCR of CDR3 regions. In the study's own analysis: Samples collectively showed 60 to 75 TRBV and approximately 15 TRBJ segments. From the multiplex PCR reads, TCRdb called clonotypes with MiXCR, one entry per CDR3 protein. The V and J calls come from TCRdb's annotation, not from the publication. This table has almost 450,000 distinct CDR3 sequences, about a sixth appearing once. The sample's time point: newly diagnosed GD, antithyroid drugs for less than 3 months. Construction of the TCR library relied on RNA isolated from PBMCs. These same data were also listed under a study on T cells in Graves' hyperthyroidism and ophthalmopathy. As that report states: In the first-round RT-PCR of the TCR CDR3, the HTBI primer set was used. Separation of ophthalmopathy from stable hyperthyroidism was achieved by a 13 V-J model.

The material sequenced was peripheral blood mononuclear cells (PBMCs), taken at new diagnosis, from a patient treated with antithyroid drugs. The clonotype was recovered from a woman in her twenties or thirties with Graves disease.

CDR3: CASSLGTSGIIYEQYF. The CDR3 nucleotides read TGCGCCAGCAGCTTGGGTACTAGCGGGATAATCTACGAGCAGTACTTC. The V and J genes are TRBV5-1 and TRBJ2-7, with TRBD2 matching over 10 bases. The length of the CDR3 is 16 residues. The V and J ends lost 0 bases and 3 bases, in that order; junction bases with no gene match: 6. Germline V gene lookup returns CDR1 SGHRS and CDR2 YFSETQ.